One and the same sample provided the 13 T cell receptor beta chains below, sequenced in a study of shared clonotypes between healthy human individuals. The assay was immunoSEQ multiplex PCR, and TCRdb's table has in-frame clones only and misses some. The sample records about 2.3 million clones, 85% to 95% being singletons. Sequencing was performed on naive CD4+ T cells from PBMCs. As to subset: CD45RA+ positively selected. These receptors came from a man aged 18 to 29 in good health. Some clones in this sample may be carry-over from other donors' samples.

This chain joins TRBV11-3 and TRBJ2-1; D is ambiguous. Germline loops: CDR1 SGHNT, CDR2 YENEEA. This CDR3 is built from 12 residues. V dropped 1 base and J dropped 9 bases, with 7 bases sitting between them. Here the CDR3 reads CASSLGLTEQFF. DNA for the CDR3: TGTGCCAGCAGCTTAGGGCTGACTGAGCAGTTCTTC. The complete variable domain, with remaining parts taken from reference TRBV11-3 and TRBJ2-1, reads EAGVVQSPRYKIIEKKQPVAFWCNPISGHNTLYWYLQNLGQGPELLIRYENEEAVDDSQLPKDRFSAERLKGVDSTLKIQPAELGDSAVYLCASSLGLTEQFFGPGTRLTVL.

The rearrangement uses TRBV9 and TRBJ1-4; D is perhaps TRBD1 (6 bases). The CDR3 totals 15 residues. Germline V lookup: CDR1 SGDLS, CDR2 YYNGEE. Trimming cost V 0 bases and J 8 bases, with 14 bases left between them. The CDR3 DNA reads TGTGCCAGCAGCGTAGCCCCAGGAACAGGGGAAAAACTGTTTTTT. Its translation is CASSVAPGTGEKLFF.

In this sample, this clone turned up once. The V call is TRBV27, the J call TRBJ2-1, with TRBD1 matching over 8 bases. Germline CDR1 MNHEY, CDR2 SMNVEV (reference sequence). The V gene end was trimmed by 6 bases and the J gene end by 7 bases; junction bases not matched to a gene: 5. This CDR3 is 13 amino acids long. The CDR3 nucleotides read TGTGCCAGCAGGCCAGGGGGCAAGAATGAGCAGTTCTTC. It is translated as CASRPGGKNEQFF.

The chain links TRBV4-1 to TRBJ2-5, with 8 bases aligning to TRBD1. Germline loops: CDR1 MGHRA, CDR2 YSYEKL. This CDR3 comprises 17 residues. Trimming removed 4 bases from V and 0 bases from J; junction bases left unmatched: 10. CDR3 loop: CASSRQGQGWDQETQYF. The CDR3 bases are TGCGCCAGCAGCCGCCAAGGACAGGGATGGGACCAAGAGACCCAGTACTTC.

V gene TRBV11-2 combines with J gene TRBJ2-7, with 11 positions matching TRBD1. The CDR3 is 15 amino acids. Germline V gene lookup returns CDR1 SGHAT and CDR2 FQNNGV. With 5 bases clipped from V and 4 bases from J, the junction kept 7 bases outside the gene matches. The chain's CDR3 is CASSLGTGGFYEQYF. CDR3 coding DNA: TGTGCCAGCAGCCTAGGGACAGGGGGATTTTACGAGCAGTACTTC.

The chain recombines TRBV5-1 with TRBJ2-1; either TRBD1 or TRBD2 may fit D (6 bases each). The V and J ends lost 0 bases and 4 bases respectively, with 14 bases between them. This CDR3 region has 16 residues. Germline CDR1 SGHRS, CDR2 YFSETQ. CDR3 nucleotide sequence: TGCGCCAGCAGCTTGGCGGGGGCCCTGGGTTACAATGAGCAGTTCTTC. This codes for CASSLAGALGYNEQFF. Variable domain in full (rest from reference TRBV5-1 and TRBJ2-1): KAGVTQTPRYLIKTRGQQVTLSCSPISGHRSVSWYQQTPGQGLQFLFEYFSETQRNKGNFPGRFSGRQFSNSRSEMNVSTLELGDSALYLCASSLAGALGYNEQFFGPGTRLTVL.

The chain employs TRBV2 and TRBJ2-7, with TRBD1 matching over 9 bases. V was clipped by 4 bases and J by 7 bases; unmatched bases: 8. The CDR3 extends over 14 amino acids. Germline CDR1 and CDR2: SNHLY and FYNNEI. CDR3 sequence: CASSGTGVPGEQYF. The CDR3 bases are TGTGCCAGCAGTGGGACAGGGGTGCCGGGTGAGCAGTACTTC.

The table lists this clone with a few counts. V usage is TRBV7-9 and J usage is TRBJ1-1, with D possibly TRBD1 on 5 matching bases. Trimming cost V 5 bases and J 0 bases, with 7 bases left between them. The CDR3 has 13 residues. Germline V CDR1 and CDR2: SEHNR, FQNEAQ (reference sequence). The CDR3 here is CASSKDMNTEAFF. CDR3 nucleotides: TGTGCCAGCAGCAAGGACATGAACACTGAAGCTTTCTTT. The full variable domain, with the rest looked up from reference TRBV7-9 and TRBJ1-1, is DTGVSQNPRHKITKRGQNVTFRCDPISEHNRLYWYRQTLGQGPEFLTYFQNEAQLEKSRLLSDRFSAERPKGSFSTLEIQRTEQGDSAMYLCASSKDMNTEAFFGQGTRLTVV.

This clone was recorded only once. V gene TRBV10-2 combines with J gene TRBJ2-7, with D tentatively TRBD2 (5 bases). The CDR3 loop spans 14 amino acids. Between the trimmed V and J ends, which lost 10 bases and 5 bases, there was a span of 21 bases. Per germline, CDR1 WSHSY and CDR2 SAAADI. The CDR3 bases are TGCGCCACGGGGTTGTGGGGTAGGCAGCACGAGCAGTACTTC. Residues: CATGLWGRQHEQYF.

This chain links TRBV28 with TRBJ1-1; TRBD1 is a possible D gene (5 bases). The germline V gene encodes CDR1 MDHEN and CDR2 SYDVKM. The length of the CDR3 is 14 residues. V shed 2 bases and J shed 5 bases, with 12 bases lying between them. CDR3 sequence (DNA): TGTGCCAGCAGTTTAAAGGGTTGGGGGACTGAAGCTTTCTTT. Encoded protein: CASSLKGWGTEAFF.

This chain connects TRBV30 to TRBJ1-5; D possibly corresponds to TRBD1 (5 bases). Germline loops: CDR1 GTSNPN, CDR2 SVGIG (reference sequence). The CDR3 consists of 14 residues. The V end was cut by 2 bases, the J end by 1 base, with 9 bases between. This CDR3 is CAWSTGGSNQPQHF. CDR3 coding DNA: TGTGCCTGGAGTACGGGGGGAAGCAATCAGCCCCAGCATTTT.

This clone has more than one count but fewer than ten. V usage is TRBV2 and J usage is TRBJ1-3; D may be TRBD1 (6 bases). This CDR3 spans 13 amino acids. CDR1 is SNHLY and CDR2 is FYNNEI in the germline V gene. V was shortened by 4 bases and J by 8 bases, with 12 bases between the two germline ends. DNA for the CDR3: TGTGCCAGCAGTGGTTCGGGGGCCCACACCATATATTTT. It yields the protein CASSGSGAHTIYF.

The chain combines TRBV6-5 with TRBJ2-2; D unclear. V lost 7 bases, J lost 4 bases, and 10 bases lay in between. The V gene's germline CDR1 is MNHEY and CDR2 SVGAGI. The CDR3 runs 13 residues. The CDR3 loop is CASIRQSTGELFF. The CDR3 coding sequence is TGTGCCAGCATCCGCCAGTCCACCGGGGAGCTGTTTTTT.